This T cell receptor beta chain is from a study of OX40 agonist ivuxolimab in advanced cancers. Study as a whole: Ivuxolimab, an antibody acting as an agonist of OX40 (CD134), was used to treat patients. Three patients responded partially, comprising one with hepatocellular carcinoma and two with cutaneous melanoma. Findings of the study overall: Some of the lowest clonal expansion was seen in partial responders at 0.1-3.0 mg/kg.

Autoimmune disease history or systemic immunosuppression led to patient exclusion. A remark on this clone: The antigen remains undetermined.

Measured with immunoSEQ multiplex PCR; TCRdb has only the in-frame clones, and not every one. Among 43,000 or so clones, roughly 86% were seen once, and the ten largest hold roughly 1.1%. The V end lost 6 bases, the J end lost 4 bases, and 7 bases lay between the germline ends. Germline assignment: CDR1 MDHEN and CDR2 SYDVKM. This CDR3 comprises 12 residues. The gene calls are TRBV28 and TRBJ1-3, with D hard to call. The input for sequencing was CD4+ or CD8+ T cells sorted from blood, taken in a trial of the OX40 agonist ivuxolimab. The source is an adult with an advanced solid tumor such as melanoma, head and neck, liver or kidney cancer. The CDR3, as DNA: TGTGCCAGCAGCATAAACGGAAACACCATATATTTT. This gives the protein CASSINGNTIYF.